The sequence of this T cell receptor (beta chain) was determined in a study of CD8 T cells in ankylosing spondylitis. Overall study results and limits: Clones linked to disease, bearing a CD8+ phenotype, were relatively rare in peripheral blood. Some motif variants were previously reported in reactive arthritis synovial fluid and blood. There was reportedly significant enrichment of clones that were disease-linked in matched ankylosing spondylitis synovial fluid.

With molecular barcodes, quantitative 5'-RACE was used to make the TCR beta libraries. MiXCR, applied by TCRdb to the 5' RACE reads, yields one record per CDR3 protein. The sample carries under 250,000 distinct CDR3 sequences, about 30% recorded once. Notes on this clonotype: Its antigen remains unidentified.

Germline V lookup: CDR1 SGDLS, CDR2 YYNGEE. V lost 0 bases and J lost 2, with 12 bases in between. The CDR3 has 15 amino acids. Sequenced: blood, either unsorted or a sorted T cell fraction (not recorded which). The receptor comes from a male donor with ankylosing spondylitis or in good health (not recorded which). This chain uses TRBV9 with TRBJ2-7; possible D gene TRBD2, 6 bases. DNA for the CDR3: TGTGCCAGCAGCGTAGGGGAGGAGTTAACCTACGAGCAGTACTTC. Protein sequence: CASSVGEELTYEQYF.